This T cell receptor beta chain was recorded in a study of shared clonotypes between healthy human individuals. Study-level points and caveats: Among donors, clonotype sharing was expected to be affected by sequencing depth. When compared with the clonotypes that were shared by all four sorted-subset donors, the non-shared clonotypes turned out to have lower generation probabilities.

TCRdb keeps only in-frame clones here, not all; method: immunoSEQ multiplex PCR. The sample gives roughly 520,000 clones, 95% to 97% of which show up once; around 0.066% is in the top ten. As for this clone: Its antigen remains unknown.

This TCR was sampled from a woman under 40 in good health. The sample taken for sequencing was naive CD4+ T cells sorted from blood. Subset reported: CD45RA+ positively selected.

The CDR3 here is CASSPERTGEKLFF. CDR3 nucleotides: TGTGCCAGCAGCCCGGAACGGACAGGTGAAAAACTGTTTTTT. The V gene is TRBV5-4, the J gene TRBJ1-4; TRBD1 matches at 7 bases. V lost 4 bases and J lost 7; bases outside the gene matches: 7. The CDR3 spans 14 residues. Germline V CDR1 and CDR2: SGHNT, YYREEE (reference sequence).